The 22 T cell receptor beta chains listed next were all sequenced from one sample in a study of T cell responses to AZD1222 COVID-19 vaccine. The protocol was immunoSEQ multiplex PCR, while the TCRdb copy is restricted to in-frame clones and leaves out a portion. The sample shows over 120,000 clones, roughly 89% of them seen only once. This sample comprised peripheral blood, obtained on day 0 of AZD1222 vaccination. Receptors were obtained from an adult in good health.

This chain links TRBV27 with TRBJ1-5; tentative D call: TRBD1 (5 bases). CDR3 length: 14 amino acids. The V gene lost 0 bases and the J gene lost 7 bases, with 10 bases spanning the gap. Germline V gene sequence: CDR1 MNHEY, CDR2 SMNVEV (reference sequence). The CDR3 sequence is CASSLSRGFQPQHF. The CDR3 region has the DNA TGTGCCAGCAGTTTATCCCGGGGCTTCCAGCCCCAGCATTTT.

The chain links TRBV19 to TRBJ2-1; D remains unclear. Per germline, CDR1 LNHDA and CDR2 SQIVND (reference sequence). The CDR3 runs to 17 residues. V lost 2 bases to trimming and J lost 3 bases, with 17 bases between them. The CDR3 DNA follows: TGTGCCAGTAGTATATTCGGACCAACGGGCCTCTACAATGAGCAGTTCTTC. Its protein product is CASSIFGPTGLYNEQFF.

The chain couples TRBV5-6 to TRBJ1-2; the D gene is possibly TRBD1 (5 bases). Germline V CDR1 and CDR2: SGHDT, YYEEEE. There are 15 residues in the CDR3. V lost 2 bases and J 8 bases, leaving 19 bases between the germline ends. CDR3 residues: CASSFRPTPGFGYTF. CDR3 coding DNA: TGTGCCAGCAGCTTTCGTCCGACTCCAGGGTTCGGCTACACCTTC. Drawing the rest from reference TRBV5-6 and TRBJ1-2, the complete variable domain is DAGVTQSPTHLIKTRGQQVTLRCSPKSGHDTVSWYQQALGQGPQFIFQYYEEEERQRGNFPDRFSGHQFPNYSSELNVNALLLGDSALYLCASSFRPTPGFGYTFGSGTRLTVV.

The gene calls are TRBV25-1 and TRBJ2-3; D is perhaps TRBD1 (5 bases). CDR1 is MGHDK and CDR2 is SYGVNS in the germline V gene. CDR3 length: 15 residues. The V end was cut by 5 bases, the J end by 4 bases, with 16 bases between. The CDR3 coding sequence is TGTGCCAGCAGTCCCCTAGGGGCAGGTCCAGATACGCAGTATTTT. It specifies CASSPLGAGPDTQYF.

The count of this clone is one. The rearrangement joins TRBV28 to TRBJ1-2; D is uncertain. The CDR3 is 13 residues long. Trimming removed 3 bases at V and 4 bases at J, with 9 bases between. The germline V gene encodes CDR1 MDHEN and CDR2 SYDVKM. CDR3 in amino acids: CASSFVEGYGYTF. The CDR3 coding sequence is TGTGCCAGCAGTTTTGTGGAGGGCTATGGCTACACCTTC.

The CDR3 nucleotides are TGCGCCAGCAGCCGGGGCGACGGGGAAGCTAACTATGGCTACACCTTC. This codes for CASSRGDGEANYGYTF. The chain recombines TRBV5-1 with TRBJ1-2; maybe TRBD1 (5 bases). The CDR3 loop spans 16 amino acids. V was pared by 4 bases and J by 0 bases, with 16 bases between. Germline V CDR1 and CDR2: SGHRS, YFSETQ.

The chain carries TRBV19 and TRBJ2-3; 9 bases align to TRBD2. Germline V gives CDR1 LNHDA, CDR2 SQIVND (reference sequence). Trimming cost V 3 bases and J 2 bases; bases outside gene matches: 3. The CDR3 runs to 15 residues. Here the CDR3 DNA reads TGTGCCAGTAGTATTCTGGGACTAGCCACAGATACGCAGTATTTT. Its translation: CASSILGLATDTQYF. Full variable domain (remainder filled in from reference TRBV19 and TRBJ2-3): DGGITQSPKYLFRKEGQNVTLSCEQNLNHDAMYWYRQDPGQGLRLIYYSQIVNDFQKGDIAEGYSVSREKKESFPLTVTSAQKNPTAFYLCASSILGLATDTQYFGPGTRLTVL.

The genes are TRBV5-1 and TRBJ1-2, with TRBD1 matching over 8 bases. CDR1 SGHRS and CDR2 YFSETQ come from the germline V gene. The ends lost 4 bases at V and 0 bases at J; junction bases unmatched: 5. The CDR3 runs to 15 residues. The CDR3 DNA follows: TGCGCCAGCAGCCTACGGACAGGGACTAACTATGGCTACACCTTC. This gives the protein CASSLRTGTNYGYTF.

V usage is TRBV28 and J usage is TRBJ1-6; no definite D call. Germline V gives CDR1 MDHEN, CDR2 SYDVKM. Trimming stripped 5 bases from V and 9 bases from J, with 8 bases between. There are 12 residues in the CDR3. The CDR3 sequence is CASSQRVSPLHF. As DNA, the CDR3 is TGTGCCAGCAGTCAAAGGGTTTCACCCCTCCACTTT.

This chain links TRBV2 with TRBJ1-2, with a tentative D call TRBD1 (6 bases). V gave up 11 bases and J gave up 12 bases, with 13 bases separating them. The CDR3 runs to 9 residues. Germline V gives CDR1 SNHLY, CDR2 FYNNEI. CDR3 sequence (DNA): TGTGCCTCGGGGGGCCCCCACACCTTC. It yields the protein CASGGPHTF.

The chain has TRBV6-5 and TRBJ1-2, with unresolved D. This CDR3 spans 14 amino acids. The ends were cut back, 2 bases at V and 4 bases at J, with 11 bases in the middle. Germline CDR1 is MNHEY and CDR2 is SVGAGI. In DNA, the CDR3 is TGTGCCAGCAGTTACGTGCGGGGTAGCTATGGCTACACCTTC. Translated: CASSYVRGSYGYTF.

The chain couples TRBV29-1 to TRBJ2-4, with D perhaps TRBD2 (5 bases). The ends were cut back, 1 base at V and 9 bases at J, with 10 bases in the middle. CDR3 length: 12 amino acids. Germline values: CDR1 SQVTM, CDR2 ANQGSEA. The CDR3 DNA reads TGCAGCGTTGAAGGCCCGAGCGGCATTCAGTACTTC. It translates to CSVEGPSGIQYF.

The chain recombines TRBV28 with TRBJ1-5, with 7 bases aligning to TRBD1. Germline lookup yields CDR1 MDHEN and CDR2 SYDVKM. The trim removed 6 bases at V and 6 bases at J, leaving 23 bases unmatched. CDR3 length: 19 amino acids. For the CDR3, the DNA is TGTGCCAGCAGCTCCCTCGCAGGGGGGGCGGGGGCGGTAGTTCAGCCCCAGCATTTT. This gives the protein CASSSLAGGAGAVVQPQHF.

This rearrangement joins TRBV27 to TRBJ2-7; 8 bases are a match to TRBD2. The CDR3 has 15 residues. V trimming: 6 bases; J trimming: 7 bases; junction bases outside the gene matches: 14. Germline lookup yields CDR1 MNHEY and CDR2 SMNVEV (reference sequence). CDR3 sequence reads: CASRRGTSLLGEQYF. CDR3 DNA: TGTGCCAGCAGACGCGGGACTAGTCTCCTGGGAGAGCAGTACTTC.

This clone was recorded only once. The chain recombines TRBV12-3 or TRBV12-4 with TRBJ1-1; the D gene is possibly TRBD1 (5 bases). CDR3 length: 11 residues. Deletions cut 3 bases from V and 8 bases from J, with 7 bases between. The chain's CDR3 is CASSFRGEAFF. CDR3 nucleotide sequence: TGTGCCAGCAGTTTTCGGGGGGAAGCTTTCTTT.

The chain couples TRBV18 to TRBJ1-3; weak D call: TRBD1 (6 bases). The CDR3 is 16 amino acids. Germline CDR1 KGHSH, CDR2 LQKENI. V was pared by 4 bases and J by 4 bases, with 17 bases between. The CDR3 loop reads CASSLTGGTKGNTIYF. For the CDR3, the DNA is TGTGCCAGCTCACTGACCGGCGGGACAAAGGGAAACACCATATATTTT.

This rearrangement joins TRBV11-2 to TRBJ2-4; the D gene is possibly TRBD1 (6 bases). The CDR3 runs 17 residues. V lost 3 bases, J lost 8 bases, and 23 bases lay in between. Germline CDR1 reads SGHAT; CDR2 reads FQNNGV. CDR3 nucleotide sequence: TGTGCCAGCAGCTTCCAAGGGGACATTCCGAGCCGGGACATTCAGTACTTC. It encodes CASSFQGDIPSRDIQYF. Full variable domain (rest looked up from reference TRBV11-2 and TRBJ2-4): EAGVAQSPRYKIIEKRQSVAFWCNPISGHATLYWYQQILGQGPKLLIQFQNNGVVDDSQLPKDRFSAERLKGVDSTLKIQPAKLEDSAVYLCASSFQGDIPSRDIQYFGAGTRLSVL.

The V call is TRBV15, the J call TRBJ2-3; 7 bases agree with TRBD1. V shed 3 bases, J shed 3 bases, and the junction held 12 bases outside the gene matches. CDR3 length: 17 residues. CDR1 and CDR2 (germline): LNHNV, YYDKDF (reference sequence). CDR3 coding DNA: TGTGCCACCAGCAGCGAACAGGGGTCCCCTGGGACAGATACGCAGTATTTT. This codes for CATSSEQGSPGTDTQYF. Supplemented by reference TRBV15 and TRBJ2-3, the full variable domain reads DAMVIQNPRYQVTQFGKPVTLSCSQTLNHNVMYWYQQKSSQAPKLLFHYYDKDFNNEADTPDNFQSRRPNTSFCFLDIRSPGLGDTAMYLCATSSEQGSPGTDTQYFGPGTRLTVL.

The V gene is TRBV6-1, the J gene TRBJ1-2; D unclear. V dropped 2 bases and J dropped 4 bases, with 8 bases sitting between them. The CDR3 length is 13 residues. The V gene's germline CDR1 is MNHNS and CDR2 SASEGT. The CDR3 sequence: CASSERVPYGYTF. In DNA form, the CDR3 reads TGTGCCAGCAGTGAACGAGTCCCCTATGGCTACACCTTC.

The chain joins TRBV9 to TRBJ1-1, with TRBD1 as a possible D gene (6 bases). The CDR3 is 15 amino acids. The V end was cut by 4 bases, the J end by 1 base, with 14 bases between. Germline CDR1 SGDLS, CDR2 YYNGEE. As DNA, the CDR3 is TGTGCCAGCAGCCCTAGAGGGGGGCGGAACACTGAAGCTTTCTTT. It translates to CASSPRGGRNTEAFF.

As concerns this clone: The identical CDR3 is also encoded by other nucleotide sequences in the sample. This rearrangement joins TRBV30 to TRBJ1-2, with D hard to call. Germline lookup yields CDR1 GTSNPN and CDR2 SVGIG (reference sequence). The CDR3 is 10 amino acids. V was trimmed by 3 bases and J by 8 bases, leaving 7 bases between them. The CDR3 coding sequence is TGTGCCTGGAGAAAAGGGGGCTACACCTTC. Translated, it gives CAWRKGGYTF.

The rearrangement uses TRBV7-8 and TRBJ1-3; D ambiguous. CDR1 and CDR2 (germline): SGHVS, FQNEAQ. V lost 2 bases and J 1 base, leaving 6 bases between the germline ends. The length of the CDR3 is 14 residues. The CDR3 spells CASSLYVSGNTIYF. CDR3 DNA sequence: TGTGCCAGCAGCTTATACGTGTCTGGAAACACCATATATTTT.